These 13 T cell receptor beta chains originate from one sample sequenced in a study of T-cell memory formation after mild COVID-19. TCRdb used MiXCR to reprocess the 5' RACE reads, holding one entry per CDR3 protein. This table holds some 490,000 distinct CDR3 sequences, roughly 18% found once. What was sequenced was PBMCs or a T cell subset sorted from them (not recorded which). These receptors originate from an adult woman who had mild COVID-19 (a few samples of this study predate the infection). Cell type and time point are not known.

A few counts support this clonotype. The chain employs TRBV4-1 and TRBJ2-7, with D possibly matching TRBD2 (6 bases). CDR3 length equals 13 residues. Germline V gene data show CDR1 as MGHRA and CDR2 as YSYEKL. V shed 2 bases and J shed 4 bases, with 9 bases lying between them. CDR3 nucleotides: TGCGCCAGCAGCCAAAAGGAGGGGTACGAGCAGTACTTC. Protein product: CASSQKEGYEQYF.

This clonotype turned up a few times. The chain links TRBV5-1 to TRBJ2-3; D is unresolved. CDR3 length: 14 residues. Trimming took 4 bases from V and 1 from J, leaving 10 bases between them. CDR1 and CDR2 from the germline V gene are SGHRS and YFSETQ. CDR3 sequence: CASSDPRGTDTQYF. CDR3 DNA sequence: TGCGCCAGCAGCGACCCGCGAGGCACAGATACGCAGTATTTT.

The chain carries TRBV19 and TRBJ2-1, with 8 bases lining up with TRBD2. Looked up from germline, CDR1 is LNHDA and CDR2 is SQIVND (reference sequence). This CDR3 has 15 amino acids. V gave up 3 bases and J gave up 6 bases; unmatched junction bases: 7. As DNA, the CDR3 is TGTGCCAGTAGTATCGGGGGGACTAGGGGCAATGAGCAGTTCTTC. Amino acids: CASSIGGTRGNEQFF.

This clonotype was observed a handful of times. This chain joins TRBV5-1 and TRBJ1-4; 9 positions match TRBD1. Per germline, CDR1 SGHRS and CDR2 YFSETQ. The CDR3 consists of 15 residues. The V gene end was trimmed by 4 bases and the J gene end by 6 bases; junction bases not matched to a gene: 7. CDR3 nucleotides: TGCGCCAGCAGCGACTACAGGGGGCGTGATGAAAAACTGTTTTTT. Translation: CASSDYRGRDEKLFF.

This clonotype was detected only a few times. CDR3: CSVDSRTGPYGYTF. CDR3 nucleotide sequence: TGCAGCGTTGACAGCCGGACAGGGCCCTATGGCTACACCTTC. This chain links TRBV29-1 with TRBJ1-2; 8 positions match TRBD1. V trimming: 3 bases; J trimming: 4 bases; junction bases outside the gene matches: 7. The CDR3 extends over 14 amino acids. CDR1 and CDR2 (germline): SQVTM, ANQGSEA. The full variable domain, rest sourced from reference TRBV29-1 and TRBJ1-2, is SAVISQKPSRDICQRGTSLTIQCQVDSQVTMMFWYRQQPGQSLTLIATANQGSEATYESGFVIDKFPISRPNLTFSTLTVSNMSPEDSSIYLCSVDSRTGPYGYTFGSGTRLTVV.

This clonotype was counted ten times or more. The chain couples TRBV7-3 to TRBJ2-3; TRBD2 matches at 13 bases. V lost 5 bases to trimming and J lost 4 bases; unmatched junction nucleotides: 6. Germline values: CDR1 SGHTA, CDR2 FQGTGA. This CDR3 has 16 amino acids. In nucleotides, the CDR3 is TGTGCCAGCAGCCGAGGACTAGCGGGAGTGTCAGATACGCAGTATTTT. Translating it yields CASSRGLAGVSDTQYF.

This chain links TRBV6-2 or TRBV6-3 with TRBJ1-1; TRBD1 matches 7 bases. The CDR3 sequence is 20 residues long. V lost 2 bases and J lost 1; bases outside the gene matches: 19. Germline CDR1 is MNHEY and CDR2 is SVGEGT. The CDR3: CASSYPWTGFMGPSNTEAFF. The CDR3 DNA reads as TGTGCCAGCAGTTACCCCTGGACAGGATTTATGGGACCATCGAACACTGAAGCTTTCTTT.

V gene TRBV24-1 combines with J gene TRBJ2-1; 13 positions match TRBD2. The CDR3 extends over 22 amino acids. Germline V lookup: CDR1 KGHDR, CDR2 SFDVKD. With V trimmed by 3 bases and J by 4 bases, 20 bases remained unmatched. DNA for the CDR3: TGTGCCACCAGTGATCCGGGACTAGCGGGACAAACGGCGTTGGGGCTTTACAATGAGCAGTTCTTC. Translating gives CATSDPGLAGQTALGLYNEQFF.

The genes are TRBV6-5 and TRBJ2-7; D is uncertain. CDR1 MNHEY and CDR2 SVGAGI come from the germline V gene. Trimming left V 6 bases short and J 4 bases short, with 19 bases between. The CDR3 runs to 15 residues. CDR3 bases: TGTGCCAGCAGGTCAAACCCGACCCTCGGATACGAGCAGTACTTC. Amino acids: CASRSNPTLGYEQYF.

The chain is built from TRBV12-3 or TRBV12-4 and TRBJ2-3; D may be TRBD2 (6 bases). V was clipped by 5 bases and J by 1 base, with 13 bases between them. The CDR3 is 15 amino acids. The DNA for the CDR3 is TGTGCCAGCAGTGACGGGACTTCTGGCACAGATACGCAGTATTTT. The encoded protein is CASSDGTSGTDTQYF.

The genes are TRBV29-1 and TRBJ1-2, with D possibly TRBD1 on 6 matching bases. There are 12 residues in the CDR3. Germline values: CDR1 SQVTM, CDR2 ANQGSEA. The ends were cut back, 7 bases at V and 4 bases at J, with 13 bases in the middle. The CDR3 reads CSATRGSYGYTF. For the CDR3, the DNA is TGCAGCGCTACCAGGGGATCCTATGGCTACACCTTC.

This clonotype was recorded a few times. The V gene is TRBV5-1, the J gene TRBJ2-7, with D possibly matching TRBD1 (5 bases). This CDR3 is 12 amino acids long. CDR1 SGHRS and CDR2 YFSETQ come from the germline V gene. Trimming removed 5 bases from V and 6 bases from J, with 12 bases in between. The CDR3 region is CASSYQGGEQYF. The CDR3 DNA follows: TGCGCCAGCAGTTATCAGGGCGGCGAGCAGTACTTC.

The J gene is TRBJ1-1, the V gene TRBV20-1; no reliable D call. CDR1 and CDR2 from the germline V gene are DFQATT and SNEGSKA (reference sequence). V gave up 5 bases and J gave up 6 bases, with 16 bases separating them. This CDR3 region has 13 residues. This CDR3 is CSALGGENPEAFF. Here the CDR3 DNA reads TGCAGTGCTTTAGGCGGAGAAAACCCTGAAGCTTTCTTT.